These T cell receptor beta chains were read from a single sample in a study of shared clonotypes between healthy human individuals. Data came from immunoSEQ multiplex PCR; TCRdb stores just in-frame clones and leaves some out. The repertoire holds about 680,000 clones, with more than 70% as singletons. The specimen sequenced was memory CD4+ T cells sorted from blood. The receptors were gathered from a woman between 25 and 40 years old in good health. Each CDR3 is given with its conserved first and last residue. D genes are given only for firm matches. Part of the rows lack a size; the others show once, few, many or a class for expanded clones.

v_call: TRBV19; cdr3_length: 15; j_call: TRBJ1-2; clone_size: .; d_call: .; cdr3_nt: TGTGCCAGTAGTACAGTCGCAGGGACCTTCTATGGCTACACCTTC; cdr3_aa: CASSTVAGTFYGYTF
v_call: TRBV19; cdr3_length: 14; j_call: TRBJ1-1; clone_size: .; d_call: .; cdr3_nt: TGTGCCAGTAGTATCAATCGAGGGGATACTGAAGCTTTCTTT; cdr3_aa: CASSINRGDTEAFF
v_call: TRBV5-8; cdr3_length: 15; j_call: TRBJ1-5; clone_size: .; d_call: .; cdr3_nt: TGTGCCAGCAGCTTGGCTGGGGTTGGGAATCAGCCCCAGCATTTT; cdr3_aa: CASSLAGVGNQPQHF
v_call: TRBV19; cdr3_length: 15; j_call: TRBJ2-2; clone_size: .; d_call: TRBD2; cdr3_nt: TGTGCCAGTAGTCCTCTCAGCGGGAGACCCGGGGAGCTGTTTTTT; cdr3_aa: CASSPLSGRPGELFF
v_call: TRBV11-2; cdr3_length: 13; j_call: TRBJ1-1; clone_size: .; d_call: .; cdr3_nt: TGTGCCAGCAGCTTAGAATTCTACACTGAAGCTTTCTTT; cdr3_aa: CASSLEFYTEAFF
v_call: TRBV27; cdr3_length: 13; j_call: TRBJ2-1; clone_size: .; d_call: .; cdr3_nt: TGTGCCAGCAGTTCGAACAGGGTTCACGAGCAGTTCTTC; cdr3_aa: CASSSNRVHEQFF
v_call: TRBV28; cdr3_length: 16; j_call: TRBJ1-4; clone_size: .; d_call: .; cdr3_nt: TGTGCCAGCAGTTTATTAGCAAAAGCAACTAATGAAAAACTGTTTTTT; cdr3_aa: CASSLLAKATNEKLFF
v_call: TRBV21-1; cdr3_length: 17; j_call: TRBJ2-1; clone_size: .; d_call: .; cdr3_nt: TGTGCCAGCAGCAAAGCGCTAGCGGGAGGGGCCGACAATGAGCAGTTCTTC; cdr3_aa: CASSKALAGGADNEQFF
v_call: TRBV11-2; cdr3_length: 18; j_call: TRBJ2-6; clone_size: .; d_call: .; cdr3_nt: TGTGCCAGCAGCTTAGGGACGGGAGTGAGTAATGGGGCCAACGTCCTGACTTTC; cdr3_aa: CASSLGTGVSNGANVLTF
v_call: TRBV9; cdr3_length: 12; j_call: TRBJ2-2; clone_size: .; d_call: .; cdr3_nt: TGTGCCAGCAGACGACAAACCGGGGAGCTGTTTTTT; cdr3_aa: CASRRQTGELFF
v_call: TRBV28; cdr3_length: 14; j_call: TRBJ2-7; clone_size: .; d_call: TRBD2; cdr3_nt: TGTGCCAGCAGTGGGGCGGGGGGCTCCTACGAGCAGTACTTC; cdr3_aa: CASSGAGGSYEQYF
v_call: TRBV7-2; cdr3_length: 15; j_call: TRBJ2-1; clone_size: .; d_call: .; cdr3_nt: TGTGCCAGCAGCTTAGTTGCGGGATTCACCAATGAGCAGTTCTTC; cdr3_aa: CASSLVAGFTNEQFF
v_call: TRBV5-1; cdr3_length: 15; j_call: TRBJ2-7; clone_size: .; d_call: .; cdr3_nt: TGCGCCAGCAGCCCCCGGGGCGGTAGCTCCTACGAGCAGTACTTC; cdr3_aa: CASSPRGGSSYEQYF
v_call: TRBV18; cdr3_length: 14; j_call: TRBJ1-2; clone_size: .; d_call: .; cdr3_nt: TGTGCCAGCTCACCAGAACGCGGAAACTATGGCTACACCTTC; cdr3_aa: CASSPERGNYGYTF
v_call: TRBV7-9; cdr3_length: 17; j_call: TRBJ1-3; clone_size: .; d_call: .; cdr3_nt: TGTGCCAGCAGCTTTGATTTCGGAGAGGGCGGTGGAAACACCATATATTTT; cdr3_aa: CASSFDFGEGGGNTIYF
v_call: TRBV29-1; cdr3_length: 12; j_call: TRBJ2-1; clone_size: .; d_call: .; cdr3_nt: TGCAGCTGCCGTGACTCCTACAATGAGCAGTTCTTC; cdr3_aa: CSCRDSYNEQFF
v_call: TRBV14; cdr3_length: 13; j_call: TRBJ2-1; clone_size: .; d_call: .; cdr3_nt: TGTGCCAGCAGCCAACAAGTCGTCAATGAGCAGTTCTTC; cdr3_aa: CASSQQVVNEQFF
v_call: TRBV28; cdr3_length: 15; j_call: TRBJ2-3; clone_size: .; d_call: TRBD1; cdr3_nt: TGTGCCAGCAGGCCGACCGGGACAGGGCCTTTGGCGCAGTATTTT; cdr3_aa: CASRPTGTGPLAQYF
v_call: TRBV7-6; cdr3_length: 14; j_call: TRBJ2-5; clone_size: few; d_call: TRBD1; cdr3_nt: TGTGCCAGCAGCTTAGGAGGGGGCGGCGGGACCCAGTACTTC; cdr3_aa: CASSLGGGGGTQYF
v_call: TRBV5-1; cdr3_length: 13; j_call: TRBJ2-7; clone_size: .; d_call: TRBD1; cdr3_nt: TGCGCCAGCAGCCGGGACAGCACCTACGAGCAGTACTTC; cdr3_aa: CASSRDSTYEQYF
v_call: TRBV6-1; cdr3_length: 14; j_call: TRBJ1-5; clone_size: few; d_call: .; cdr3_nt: TGTGCCAGCATGGGGGGCCGTAGCAATCAGCCCCAGCATTTT; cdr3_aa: CASMGGRSNQPQHF
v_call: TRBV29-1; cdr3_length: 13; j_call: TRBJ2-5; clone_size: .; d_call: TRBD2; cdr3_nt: TGCAGCGTTTCCAAAGCGGGAGGAGAGACCCAGTACTTC; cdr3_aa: CSVSKAGGETQYF
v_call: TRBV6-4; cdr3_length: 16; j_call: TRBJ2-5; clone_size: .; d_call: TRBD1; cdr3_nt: TGTGCCAGCAGTGACCTCAGGACAGGGGGGGAAGAGACCCAGTACTTC; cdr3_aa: CASSDLRTGGEETQYF
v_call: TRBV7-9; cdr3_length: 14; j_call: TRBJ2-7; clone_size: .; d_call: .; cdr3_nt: TGTGCCAGCAGCCCCGGACAGCCAAAGCTCGAGCAGTACTTC; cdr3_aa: CASSPGQPKLEQYF
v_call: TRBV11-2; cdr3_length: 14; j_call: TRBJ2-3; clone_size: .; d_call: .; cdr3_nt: TGTGCCAGCAGCCTACGTAGGGGGGCAGATACGCAGTATTTT; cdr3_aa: CASSLRRGADTQYF
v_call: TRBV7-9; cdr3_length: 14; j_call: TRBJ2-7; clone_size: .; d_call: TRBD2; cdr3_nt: TGTGCCAGCAGCTTAGCGCAGTGGGGGGGCGAGCAGTACTTC; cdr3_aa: CASSLAQWGGEQYF
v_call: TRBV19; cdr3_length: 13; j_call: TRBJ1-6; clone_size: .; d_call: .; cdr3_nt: TGTGCCAGTAGTATAGTGGGGAATTCACCCCTCCACTTT; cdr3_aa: CASSIVGNSPLHF
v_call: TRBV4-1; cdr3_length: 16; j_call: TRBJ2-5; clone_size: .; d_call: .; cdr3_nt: TGCGCCAGCAGCCAAGGTCTAGTGCAGGGACAAGAGACCCAGTACTTC; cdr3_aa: CASSQGLVQGQETQYF
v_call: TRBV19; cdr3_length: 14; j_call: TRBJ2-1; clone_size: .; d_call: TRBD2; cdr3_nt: TGTGCCAGTAGTATTTCTAGCGGAACTAATGAGCAGTTCTTC; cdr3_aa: CASSISSGTNEQFF
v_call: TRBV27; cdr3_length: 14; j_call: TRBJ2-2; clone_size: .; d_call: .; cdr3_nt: TGTGCCAGCCGACTGCTTGCGAACACCGGGGAGCTGTTTTTT; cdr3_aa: CASRLLANTGELFF
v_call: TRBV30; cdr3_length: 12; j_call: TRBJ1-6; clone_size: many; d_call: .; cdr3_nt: TGTGCCTGGGACAGACTTAATTCACCCCTCCACTTT; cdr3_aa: CAWDRLNSPLHF
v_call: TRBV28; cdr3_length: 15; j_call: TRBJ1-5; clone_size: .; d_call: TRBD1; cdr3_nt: TGTGCCAGCAGTTGGGGGACAGGAGGCAATCAGCCCCAGCATTTT; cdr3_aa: CASSWGTGGNQPQHF
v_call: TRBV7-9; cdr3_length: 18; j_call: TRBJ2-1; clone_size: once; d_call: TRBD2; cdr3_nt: TGTGCCAGCAGCCTCCCCCGAAGGTTAGCGGGCCGCTACAATGAGCAGTTCTTC; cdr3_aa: CASSLPRRLAGRYNEQFF
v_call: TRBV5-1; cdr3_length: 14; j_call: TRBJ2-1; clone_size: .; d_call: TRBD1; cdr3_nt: TGCGCCAGCAGCTTGGGACAGGGGGCGAATGAGCAGTTCTTC; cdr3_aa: CASSLGQGANEQFF
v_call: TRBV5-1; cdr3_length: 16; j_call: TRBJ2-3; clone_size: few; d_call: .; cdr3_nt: TGCGCCAGCAGCTTGGCCCAAGGGGCGAACACAGATACGCAGTATTTT; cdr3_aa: CASSLAQGANTDTQYF
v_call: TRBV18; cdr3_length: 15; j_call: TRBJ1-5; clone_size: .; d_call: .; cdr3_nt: TGTGCCAGCTCACCCGACGGACAGCTGAATCAGCCCCAGCATTTT; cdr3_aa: CASSPDGQLNQPQHF